This TCR beta chain comes out of a study of T cell responses to AZD1222 COVID-19 vaccine. Regarding the study as a whole: White British donors predominated, females outnumbered males, and clonal diversity was possibly underestimated. A reported finding is that nearly half of spike-specific TCRs target unmutated variant regions.

On this clone: Its antigen is not known.

Sequencing used immunoSEQ multiplex PCR; TCRdb keeps in-frame clones, though not all of them. The sample comprises approximately 100,000 clones, over 75% of which are singletons, and roughly 15% rests with the top ten. With 4 bases removed from V and 4 bases from J, the gap between germline ends came to 19 bases. Germline CDR1 reads ENHRY; CDR2 reads SYGVKD. This CDR3 is built from 16 residues. This sequence joins TRBV10-3 and TRBJ1-1, with D perhaps TRBD1 (6 bases). Sequencing was performed on peripheral blood, taken on day 0 of AZD1222 vaccination. This sequence originates from an adult in good health. The CDR3 bases are TGTGCCATCAGTGCGCATCAAGGGGGTTCGGTCACTGAAGCTTTCTTT. This codes for CAISAHQGGSVTEAFF.